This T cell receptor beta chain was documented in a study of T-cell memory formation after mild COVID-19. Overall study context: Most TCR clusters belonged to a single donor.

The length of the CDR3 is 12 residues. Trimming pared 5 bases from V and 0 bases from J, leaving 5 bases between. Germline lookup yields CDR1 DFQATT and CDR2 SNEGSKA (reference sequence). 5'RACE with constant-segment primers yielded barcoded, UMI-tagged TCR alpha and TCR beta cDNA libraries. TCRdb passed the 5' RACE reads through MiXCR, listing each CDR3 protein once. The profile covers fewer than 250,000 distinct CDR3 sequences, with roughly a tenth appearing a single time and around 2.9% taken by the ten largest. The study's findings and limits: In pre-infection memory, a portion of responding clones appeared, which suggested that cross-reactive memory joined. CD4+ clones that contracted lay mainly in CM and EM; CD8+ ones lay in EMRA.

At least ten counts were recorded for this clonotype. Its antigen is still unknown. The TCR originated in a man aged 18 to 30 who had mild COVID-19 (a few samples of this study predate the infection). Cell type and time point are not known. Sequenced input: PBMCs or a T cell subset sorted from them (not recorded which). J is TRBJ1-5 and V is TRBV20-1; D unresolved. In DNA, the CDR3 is TGCAGTGCTGGGTATAGCAATCAGCCCCAGCATTTT. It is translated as CSAGYSNQPQHF.